This entry concerns a single TCR beta chain. The antigen is undetermined. Deep sequencing aimed at 1 in 200,000 to 1 in 1 million T cells' resolution. TCRdb keeps only in-frame clones here, not all; method: immunoSEQ multiplex PCR. Of around 30,000 clones listed, less than 60% were seen once; the top ten hold over 4.5%. This entry belongs to a study of cytotoxic CD8 clonotypes in ibrutinib-treated CLL. Broader study findings: Clonality went higher at ibrutinib response and then dropped back toward baseline at progression. Baseline clonality, above age-matched healthy donor levels, tracked circulating CD8+ T-cell counts.

Specimen: PBMCs, collected before ibrutinib treatment. The source of this sequence is a human donor with chronic lymphocytic leukemia.

The CDR3 loop is CASSRRTRMFGYTF. As DNA, the CDR3 is TGTGCCAGCAGTCGCCGGACACGTATGTTCGGCTACACCTTC. The chain uses TRBV28 and TRBJ1-2; D possibly corresponds to TRBD1 (5 bases). With 5 bases removed from V and 8 bases from J, the gap between germline ends came to 18 bases. The CDR3 runs to 14 residues. Germline V lookup: CDR1 MDHEN, CDR2 SYDVKM.